Below, 18 T cell receptor beta chains from the same sample are listed, as sequenced in a study of Tregs in tolerant kidney transplant recipients. Their specific antigens are unknown. The protocol was immunoSEQ multiplex PCR, while the TCRdb copy is restricted to in-frame clones and leaves out a portion. The table shows about 31,000 clones, with about 79% occurring only once. Material for sequencing was Tregs from blood cultured with allogeneic cells. The receptors stem from a human donor in good health.

V is TRBV7-6 and J is TRBJ2-5, with 11 bases aligning to TRBD2. Germline values: CDR1 SGHVS, CDR2 FNYEAQ. The V segment lost 1 base and the J segment 1 base; nucleotides outside the gene matches: 11. CDR3 size: 19 residues. The CDR3: CASSLGIGRLAGSQETQYF. The CDR3 nucleotides read TGTGCCAGCAGCTTAGGAATAGGACGACTAGCGGGGAGCCAAGAGACCCAGTACTTC.

This rearrangement joins TRBV29-1 to TRBJ1-2; the match to TRBD1 covers 10 bases. V lost 7 bases and J lost 7; bases outside the gene matches: 6. Germline V CDR1 and CDR2: SQVTM, ANQGSEA. This CDR3 contains 12 residues. CDR3 nucleotides: TGCAGCGCGCCGGGACAGGGGTTTGGCTACACCTTC. This sequence encodes CSAPGQGFGYTF. The variable domain in full, with the rest retrieved from reference TRBV29-1 and TRBJ1-2, is SAVISQKPSRDICQRGTSLTIQCQVDSQVTMMFWYRQQPGQSLTLIATANQGSEATYESGFVIDKFPISRPNLTFSTLTVSNMSPEDSSIYLCSAPGQGFGYTFGSGTRLTVV.

In its sample, this clone ranks as medium-sized. This chain connects TRBV14 to TRBJ1-2, with D possibly matching TRBD1 (5 bases). With 0 bases removed from V and 7 bases from J, the gap between germline ends came to 24 bases. The CDR3 consists of 18 residues. Germline lookup yields CDR1 SGHDN and CDR2 FVKESK. CDR3 residues: CASSQENHRFDRGGGYTF. The DNA for the CDR3 is TGTGCCAGCAGCCAAGAAAACCACCGCTTCGACAGAGGAGGTGGCTACACCTTC.

The chain has TRBV7-9 and TRBJ2-5; 13 bases align to TRBD2. The CDR3 has 15 amino acids. The germline V gene encodes CDR1 SEHNR and CDR2 FQNEAQ (reference sequence). The ends lost 5 bases at V and 4 bases at J; junction bases unmatched: 4. CDR3 protein: CASSLRLAGGETQYF. CDR3 nucleotide sequence: TGTGCCAGCAGCCTCCGACTAGCGGGGGGAGAGACCCAGTACTTC.

The chain is built from TRBV4-1 and TRBJ2-5; no clear D gene. The CDR3 is made up of 17 amino acids. The germline CDR1 and CDR2 sequences are MGHRA and YSYEKL. V lost 0 bases, J lost 4 bases, and 18 bases lay in between. The CDR3 reads CASSQDRSPSKPETQYF. The CDR3, as DNA: TGCGCCAGCAGCCAAGATAGGAGCCCGAGCAAGCCAGAGACCCAGTACTTC.

This sequence joins TRBV4-1 and TRBJ2-2; tentatively, D is TRBD2 (6 bases). In germline, CDR1 is MGHRA, CDR2 YSYEKL. This CDR3 is 17 amino acids long. V lost 0 bases and J lost 4, with 15 bases in between. The DNA of the CDR3 is TGCGCCAGCAGCCAAGATGGGAGGCGGCAGATCACCGGGGAGCTGTTTTTT. It codes for CASSQDGRRQITGELFF.

The V call is TRBV19, the J call TRBJ1-1, with TRBD1 identical over 7 bases. Per germline, CDR1 LNHDA and CDR2 SQIVND (reference sequence). The CDR3 has 16 amino acids. The ends lost 7 bases at V and 6 bases at J; junction bases unmatched: 17. Written as DNA, the CDR3 is TGTGCCAGTACCGCCAGGACAGGTTTATTGGAGGCTGAAGCTTTCTTT. Protein product: CASTARTGLLEAEAFF.

The chain couples TRBV20-1 to TRBJ2-3; D is unclear. The CDR3 runs 10 residues. From germline, CDR1 is DFQATT and CDR2 SNEGSKA (reference sequence). Deletions cut 1 base from V and 11 bases from J, with 7 bases between. The CDR3 sequence is CSARGELQYF. CDR3 bases: TGCAGTGCTAGAGGGGAATTGCAGTATTTT.

The V gene is TRBV20-1, the J gene TRBJ1-2; D is ambiguous. The CDR3 loop spans 11 amino acids. Germline lookup yields CDR1 DFQATT and CDR2 SNEGSKA (reference sequence). The ends were cut back, 4 bases at V and 2 bases at J, with 5 bases in the middle. The CDR3 DNA reads as TGCAGTGCTACGAGAAACTATGGCTACACCTTC. Translated, it gives CSATRNYGYTF.

Judged by abundance, this clone is medium-sized. The rearrangement joins TRBV6-1 to TRBJ2-1; no clear D gene. CDR1 MNHNS and CDR2 SASEGT come from the germline V gene. Trimming took off 6 bases at V and 10 bases at J, with 19 bases between the two ends. The CDR3 sequence is 14 residues long. CDR3 region: CASRDVSKSREQFF. Here the CDR3 DNA reads TGTGCCAGCAGGGACGTATCGAAATCCAGGGAGCAGTTCTTC.

The J gene is TRBJ2-5, the V gene TRBV7-2; no firm D call. Germline V gene sequence: CDR1 SGHTA, CDR2 FQGNSA. Deletions cut 3 bases from V and 1 base from J, with 0 bases between. The CDR3 covers 11 residues. CDR3 protein: CASSFQETQYF. CDR3 bases: TGTGCCAGCAGCTTCCAAGAGACCCAGTACTTC.

This clone was seen a single time. The CDR3 sequence is CASSLAIGRRDGQFF. In DNA, the CDR3 is TGTGCCAGCAGCTTAGCGATAGGGAGACGGGATGGGCAGTTCTTC. The chain uses TRBV7-8 and TRBJ2-1; a weak D match, TRBD2 (5 bases). V gave up 0 bases and J gave up 12 bases, with 18 bases separating them. The germline V gene encodes CDR1 SGHVS and CDR2 FQNEAQ. The CDR3 has 15 amino acids.

J is TRBJ2-3 and V is TRBV7-2, with D possibly TRBD1 on 5 matching bases. Looked up from germline, CDR1 is SGHTA and CDR2 is FQGNSA. V was clipped by 1 base and J by 0 bases, with 8 bases between them. CDR3 length: 15 residues. CDR3 sequence reads: CASSLGQGSTDTQYF. The CDR3 DNA reads TGTGCCAGCAGCTTAGGGCAGGGAAGCACAGATACGCAGTATTTT.

J is TRBJ2-7 and V is TRBV30, with TRBD1 identical over 7 bases. V lost 5 bases, J lost 2 bases, and 9 bases stayed unmatched. CDR1 is GTSNPN and CDR2 is SVGIG in the germline V gene (reference sequence). CDR3 size: 14 residues. The CDR3 sequence is CAWAEGQGAYEQYF. DNA of the CDR3: TGTGCCTGGGCCGAGGGGCAGGGGGCCTACGAGCAGTACTTC.

The V and J genes are TRBV6-5 and TRBJ1-1; D gene unclear. The CDR3 spans 13 residues. CDR1 MNHEY and CDR2 SVGAGI come from the germline V gene. Trimming left V 2 bases short and J 1 base short, with 5 bases between. In nucleotides, the CDR3 is TGTGCCAGCAGTTACGGGGAGAACACTGAAGCTTTCTTT. This translates into CASSYGENTEAFF.

This clone has a single count. The chain is built from TRBV29-1 and TRBJ2-7; D call uncertain. Trimming took 5 bases from V and 0 from J, leaving 8 bases between them. Germline assignment: CDR1 SQVTM and CDR2 ANQGSEA. The CDR3 is 12 amino acids. The CDR3 DNA reads as TGCAGCGTTCGACCCAGCTCCTACGAGCAGTACTTC. Amino acids: CSVRPSSYEQYF.

The J gene is TRBJ1-5, the V gene TRBV6-5; D call uncertain. The V end lost 5 bases, the J end lost 1 base, and 9 bases lay between the germline ends. This CDR3 is 14 amino acids long. The germline V gene has CDR1 MNHEY and CDR2 SVGAGI. The CDR3 DNA reads as TGTGCCAGCAGTCCTTTAGGGAGCAATCAGCCCCAGCATTTT. It encodes CASSPLGSNQPQHF.

The chain carries TRBV9 and TRBJ2-1; D not resolved. The CDR3 spans 15 residues. Germline V lookup: CDR1 SGDLS, CDR2 YYNGEE. Trimming left V 2 bases short and J 7 bases short, with 16 bases between. In DNA, the CDR3 is TGTGCCAGCAGCGTGGAAGGTCTAGAACTAAATGAGCAGTTCTTC. Its translation: CASSVEGLELNEQFF.